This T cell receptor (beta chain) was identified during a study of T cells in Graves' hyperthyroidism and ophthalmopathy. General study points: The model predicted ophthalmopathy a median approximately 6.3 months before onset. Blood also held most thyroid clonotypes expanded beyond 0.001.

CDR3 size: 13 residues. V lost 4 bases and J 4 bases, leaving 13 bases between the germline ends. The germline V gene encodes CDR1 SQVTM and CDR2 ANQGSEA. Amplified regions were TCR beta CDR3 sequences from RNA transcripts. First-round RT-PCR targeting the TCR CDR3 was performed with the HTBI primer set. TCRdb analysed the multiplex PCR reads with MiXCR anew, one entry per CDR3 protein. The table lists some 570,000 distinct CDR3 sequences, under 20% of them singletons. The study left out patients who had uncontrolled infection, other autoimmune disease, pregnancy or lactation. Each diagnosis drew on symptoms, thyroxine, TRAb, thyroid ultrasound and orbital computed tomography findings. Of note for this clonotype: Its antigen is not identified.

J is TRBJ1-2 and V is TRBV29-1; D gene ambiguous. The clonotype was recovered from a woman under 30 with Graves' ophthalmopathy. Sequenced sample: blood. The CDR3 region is CSVVTAESYGYTF. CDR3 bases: TGCAGCGTTGTAACAGCCGAAAGCTATGGCTACACCTTC.